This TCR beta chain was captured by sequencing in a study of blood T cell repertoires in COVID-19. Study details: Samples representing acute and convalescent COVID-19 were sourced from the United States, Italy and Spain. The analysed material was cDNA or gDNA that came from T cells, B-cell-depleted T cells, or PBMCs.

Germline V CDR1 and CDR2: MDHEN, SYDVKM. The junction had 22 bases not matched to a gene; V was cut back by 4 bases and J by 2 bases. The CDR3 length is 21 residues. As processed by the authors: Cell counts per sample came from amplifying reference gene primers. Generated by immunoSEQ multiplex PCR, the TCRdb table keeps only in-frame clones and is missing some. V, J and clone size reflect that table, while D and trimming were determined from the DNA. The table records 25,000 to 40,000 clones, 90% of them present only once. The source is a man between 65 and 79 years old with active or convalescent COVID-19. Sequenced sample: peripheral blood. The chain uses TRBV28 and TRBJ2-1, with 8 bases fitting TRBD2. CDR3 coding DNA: TGTGCCAGCAGTTCCCCCCGGACGATGAGTCTTCGCGGGAGGACCTACAATGAGCAGTTCTTC. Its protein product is CASSSPRTMSLRGRTYNEQFF.